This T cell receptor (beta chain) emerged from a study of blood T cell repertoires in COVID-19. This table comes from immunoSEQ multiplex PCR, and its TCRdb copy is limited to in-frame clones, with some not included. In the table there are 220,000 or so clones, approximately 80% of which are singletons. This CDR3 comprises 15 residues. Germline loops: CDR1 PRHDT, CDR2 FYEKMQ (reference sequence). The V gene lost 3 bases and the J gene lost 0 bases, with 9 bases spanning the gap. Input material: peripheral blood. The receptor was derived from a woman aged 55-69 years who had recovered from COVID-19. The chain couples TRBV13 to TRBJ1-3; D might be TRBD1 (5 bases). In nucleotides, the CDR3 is TGTGCCAGCAGCTTGGGACTCAACTCTGGAAACACCATATATTTT. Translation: CASSLGLNSGNTIYF. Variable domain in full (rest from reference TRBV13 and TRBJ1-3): AAGVIQSPRHLIKEKRETATLKCYPIPRHDTVYWYQQGPGQDPQFLISFYEKMQSDKGSIPDRFSAQQFSDYHSELNMSSLELGDSALYFCASSLGLNSGNTIYFGEGSWLTVV.